These 24 T cell receptor beta chains originate from one sample sequenced in a study of ipilimumab plus nivolumab after autologous stem cell transplantation. Generated by immunoSEQ multiplex PCR, the TCRdb table keeps only in-frame clones and is missing some. The sample shows fewer than 15,000 clones, around 74% of them seen only once. This sample comprised PBMCs, obtained in a trial of ipilimumab plus nivolumab as post-transplant consolidation. These receptors came from a male donor with primary mediastinal lymphoma.

The rearrangement uses TRBV15 and TRBJ2-7; tentative D call: TRBD1 (6 bases). Germline lookup yields CDR1 LNHNV and CDR2 YYDKDF (reference sequence). The CDR3 extends over 15 amino acids. V was trimmed by 0 bases and J by 3 bases, leaving 12 bases between them. The CDR3 sequence: CATSREYGRGYEQYF. The CDR3 DNA reads as TGTGCCACCAGCAGAGAATACGGCAGGGGCTACGAGCAGTACTTC.

The genes are TRBV29-1 and TRBJ2-7; D ambiguous. CDR1 is SQVTM and CDR2 is ANQGSEA in the germline V gene. The CDR3 is 11 amino acids. V gave up 7 bases and J gave up 2 bases, with 9 bases separating them. The CDR3: CSAIRTYEQYF. The CDR3 DNA sequence: TGCAGCGCTATAAGAACCTACGAGCAGTACTTC.

This clone came up once. V and J are TRBV19 and TRBJ2-7, with unresolved D. The CDR3 is 14 residues long. V dropped 8 bases and J dropped 1 base, with 15 bases sitting between them. Germline CDR1 reads LNHDA; CDR2 reads SQIVND (reference sequence). DNA for the CDR3: TGTGCCAGTCGGTTCAGGAGTTCTTCCTACGAGCAGTACTTC. Protein: CASRFRSSSYEQYF.

In this sample, this clone turned up a few times. The CDR3 sequence is CASSSGGRASWNEQFF. In DNA form, the CDR3 reads TGCGCCAGCAGCTCGGGGGGGCGGGCCTCATGGAATGAGCAGTTCTTC. V is TRBV5-1 and J is TRBJ2-1; 8 bases are shared with TRBD2. This CDR3 is built from 16 residues. The V gene end was trimmed by 3 bases and the J gene end by 7 bases; junction bases not matched to a gene: 12. From germline, CDR1 is SGHRS and CDR2 YFSETQ.

This clone was detected once. The chain joins TRBV6-5 to TRBJ1-5; D not resolved. Trimming left V 7 bases short and J 3 bases short, with 13 bases between. Germline loops: CDR1 MNHEY, CDR2 SVGAGI. The CDR3 contains 14 residues. CDR3 amino acids: CASTEMGVNQPQHF. In DNA, the CDR3 is TGTGCCAGCACCGAAATGGGCGTCAATCAGCCCCAGCATTTT.

In its sample, this clone was seen a few times. J is TRBJ2-3 and V is TRBV19, with D tentatively TRBD2 (6 bases). The CDR3 has 15 residues. Trimming shortened V by 7 bases and J by 4 bases, and 18 bases separated the two germline ends. Per germline, CDR1 LNHDA and CDR2 SQIVND (reference sequence). CDR3 DNA: TGTGCCAGTATGGGAGGAGGGAGGACGGCAGATACGCAGTATTTT. As protein: CASMGGGRTADTQYF.

To note about this clone: This same CDR3 is encoded by further DNA sequences in the sample. This rearrangement joins TRBV29-1 to TRBJ2-1, with D perhaps TRBD2 (7 bases). The germline V gene encodes CDR1 SQVTM and CDR2 ANQGSEA. Trimming left V 7 bases short and J 9 bases short, with 16 bases between. There are 12 residues in the CDR3. The CDR3 is CSARGGGGEQFF. For the CDR3, the DNA is TGCAGCGCTCGGGGAGGGGGGGGTGAGCAGTTCTTC.

This clone was recorded once. The gene calls are TRBV27 and TRBJ1-2; perhaps TRBD1 as D (5 bases). V was shortened by 4 bases and J by 7 bases, with 16 bases between the two germline ends. CDR1 and CDR2 from the germline V gene are MNHEY and SMNVEV (reference sequence). The length of the CDR3 is 14 residues. The CDR3 sequence is CASSSSGRRSGYTF. The CDR3 coding sequence is TGTGCCAGCAGTTCCTCAGGGAGAAGGAGTGGCTACACCTTC.

The chain uses TRBV27 and TRBJ2-7; 9 nucleotides align to TRBD2. This CDR3 region has 13 residues. Trimming at V came to 6 bases and at J to 2 bases, leaving 2 bases not matched to a gene. Germline V gene data show CDR1 as MNHEY and CDR2 as SMNVEV (reference sequence). DNA for the CDR3: TGTGCCAGCAGGACTAGCGGTACCTACGAGCAGTACTTC. Encoded protein: CASRTSGTYEQYF.

Only one count was recorded for this clone. The genes are TRBV5-1 and TRBJ2-1; 11 nucleotides match TRBD1. Germline values: CDR1 SGHRS, CDR2 YFSETQ. After removal of 1 base from V and 6 bases from J, the junction contained 3 bases not matched to a gene. The CDR3 length is 15 residues. CDR3 loop: CASSLTDRGRNEQFF. In nucleotides, the CDR3 is TGCGCCAGCAGCTTGACGGACAGGGGGCGCAATGAGCAGTTCTTC.

This clone was picked up a small number of times. This rearrangement joins TRBV9 to TRBJ2-1; 10 nucleotides line up with TRBD2. Germline CDR1 and CDR2: SGDLS and YYNGEE. V lost 3 bases to trimming and J lost 4 bases; unmatched junction nucleotides: 7. The CDR3 consists of 16 residues. As DNA, the CDR3 is TGTGCCAGCAGCGCAGATCTAGCGGGGGCTTACAATGAGCAGTTCTTC. Its translation: CASSADLAGAYNEQFF.

The V and J genes are TRBV6-5 and TRBJ2-7; weak D call: TRBD2 (6 bases). Germline CDR1 and CDR2: MNHEY and SVGAGI. The ends were cut back, 5 bases at V and 1 base at J, with 9 bases in the middle. CDR3 length equals 13 residues. This CDR3 is CASSPGLSYEQYF. CDR3 sequence (DNA): TGTGCCAGCAGTCCGGGACTGTCCTACGAGCAGTACTTC.

This clone was counted only a few times. V gene TRBV20-1 combines with J gene TRBJ2-5; D is unclear. The CDR3 loop spans 11 amino acids. Per germline, CDR1 DFQATT and CDR2 SNEGSKA (reference sequence). V was clipped by 5 bases and J by 4 bases, with 8 bases between them. The CDR3 reads CSAGLGETQYF. The CDR3 coding sequence is TGCAGTGCTGGGCTCGGAGAGACCCAGTACTTC.

In this sample, this clone turned up once. The gene calls are TRBV2 and TRBJ1-1; TRBD1 is a possible D gene (6 bases). Germline V gene data show CDR1 as SNHLY and CDR2 as FYNNEI. V was cut by 4 bases and J by 2 bases, with 8 bases left in between. CDR3 length: 13 amino acids. The CDR3, as DNA: TGTGCCAGCAGTGGGACAGTTAACACTGAAGCTTTCTTT. Its protein product is CASSGTVNTEAFF.

The chain couples TRBV11-3 to TRBJ1-5, with 8 bases lining up with TRBD1. Germline V gives CDR1 SGHNT, CDR2 YENEEA. This CDR3 is 16 amino acids long. V lost 4 bases to trimming and J lost 5 bases; unmatched junction nucleotides: 10. CDR3 sequence (DNA): TGTGCCAGCAGCTCCCTCCGGGACAGGAGGCATCAGCCCCAGCATTTT. Translating it yields CASSSLRDRRHQPQHF.

The V call is TRBV4-2, the J call TRBJ2-5; D might be TRBD1 or TRBD2, each matching 6 bases. Germline V gene lookup returns CDR1 LGHNA and CDR2 YNFKEQ. This CDR3 is 16 amino acids long. V lost 1 base and J lost 4, with 16 bases in between. The CDR3 DNA reads as TGTGCCAGCAGCCAAGCGCTCGGGGGCTCTAGAGAGACCCAGTACTTC. Amino acid sequence: CASSQALGGSRETQYF.

This chain uses TRBV5-8 with TRBJ1-1, with D possibly matching TRBD1 (6 bases). The V end lost 3 bases, the J end lost 8 bases, and 14 bases lay between the germline ends. Per germline, CDR1 SGHTS and CDR2 YDEGEE. There are 13 residues in the CDR3. The chain's CDR3 is CASSSFGTKEAFF. CDR3 bases: TGTGCCAGCAGCTCATTCGGGACAAAAGAAGCTTTCTTT. Full variable domain (outside the CDR3, taken from reference TRBV5-8 and TRBJ1-1): EAGVTQSPTHLIKTRGQQATLRCSPISGHTSVYWYQQALGLGLQFLLWYDEGEERNRGNFPPRFSGRQFPNYSSELNVNALELEDSALYLCASSSFGTKEAFFGQGTRLTVV.

This clone came up a few times. The V and J genes are TRBV28 and TRBJ2-1, with D possibly being TRBD1 or TRBD2 (6 bases each). Trimming took 7 bases from V and 0 from J, leaving 16 bases between them. The CDR3 runs 16 residues. The V gene's germline CDR1 is MDHEN and CDR2 SYDVKM. CDR3 in DNA: TGTGCCAGCAAACCCGGGGGCACTGGCTCCTACAATGAGCAGTTCTTC. This encodes CASKPGGTGSYNEQFF.

V is TRBV5-5 and J is TRBJ1-2, with 7 nucleotides matching TRBD1. The trim removed 1 base at V and 7 bases at J, leaving 4 bases unmatched. The CDR3 has 13 amino acids. In germline, CDR1 is SGHKS, CDR2 YYEKEE (reference sequence). The CDR3 reads CASSLTGDSGYTF. CDR3 nucleotides: TGTGCCAGCAGCTTGACAGGGGACTCTGGCTACACCTTC.

This chain connects TRBV12-2 to TRBJ1-1; the D call of TRBD1 is as the table states it, not checked on the DNA. TRBV12-2 is classified as a pseudogene. CDR3 size: 12 residues. In nucleotides, the CDR3 is TGTGCAAGTCGCCCCCACGCAGGAAGAGCTTTCTTT. Translated, it gives CASRPHAGRAFF.

The V gene is TRBV4-1, the J gene TRBJ2-7, with D possibly called TRBD1 or TRBD2 (7 bases each). Trimming took off 4 bases at V and 0 bases at J, with 16 bases between the two ends. The germline V gene encodes CDR1 MGHRA and CDR2 YSYEKL. CDR3 size: 16 residues. Here the CDR3 DNA reads TGCGCCAGCAGCCGTCCAGGGGGGGGAACCTCCTACGAGCAGTACTTC. It yields the protein CASSRPGGGTSYEQYF.

The chain is built from TRBV2 and TRBJ2-3, with a tentative D call TRBD2 (6 bases). The CDR3 loop spans 13 amino acids. Germline-derived CDR1 and CDR2 are SNHLY and FYNNEI. The V and J ends lost 7 bases and 5 bases respectively, with 13 bases between them. As DNA, the CDR3 is TGTGCCAGCACCCAAACGGGGGAAGATACGCAGTATTTT. It yields the protein CASTQTGEDTQYF.

This rearrangement joins TRBV28 to TRBJ2-1; unclear D gene. This CDR3 region has 12 residues. Trimming cost V 3 bases and J 7 bases, with 7 bases left between them. Germline V gene data show CDR1 as MDHEN and CDR2 as SYDVKM. The CDR3 loop reads CASSLMENEQFF. CDR3 DNA: TGTGCCAGCAGTTTGATGGAGAATGAGCAGTTCTTC.

This sequence joins TRBV6-1 and TRBJ1-4; D is perhaps TRBD1 (5 bases). The CDR3 is 15 residues long. Trimming took 6 bases from V and 0 from J, leaving 11 bases between them. Per the germline V gene, CDR1 is MNHNS and CDR2 is SASEGT. As DNA, the CDR3 is TGTGCCAGCAGGAGACAGATTGCAACTAATGAAAAACTGTTTTTT. As protein: CASRRQIATNEKLFF.